The 3 T cell receptor beta chains below were found in one sample sequenced in a study of human T cells and chemical hapten exposure. One entry per CDR3 protein results from TCRdb running MiXCR on the 5' RACE reads. The repertoire holds tens of thousands of distinct CDR3 sequences, with around 15% as singletons. Before extraction, the whole blood was not fractionated, and total RNA was taken from it. The receptors here all came from a female donor in good health.

The chain carries TRBV12-3 or TRBV12-4 and TRBJ2-5; TRBD2 might be the D (6 bases). Trimming pared 5 bases from V and 3 bases from J, leaving 13 bases between. This CDR3 is 14 amino acids long. CDR3 region: CASSPAGGEETQYF. Written as DNA, the CDR3 is TGTGCCAGCAGTCCCGCCGGAGGGGAAGAGACCCAGTACTTC.

The chain uses TRBV15 and TRBJ2-3; D is unclear. Germline V gene data show CDR1 as LNHNV and CDR2 as YYDKDF (reference sequence). This CDR3 has 13 amino acids. V dropped 3 bases and J dropped 2 bases, with 6 bases sitting between them. The CDR3 is CATSSLPTDTQYF. DNA of the CDR3: TGTGCCACCAGCAGCCTCCCCACAGATACGCAGTATTTT.

This clonotype was seen at least ten times. The chain is built from TRBV27 and TRBJ1-2; 7 nucleotides align to TRBD1. The CDR3 spans 17 residues. The germline V gene encodes CDR1 MNHEY and CDR2 SMNVEV (reference sequence). With V trimmed by 5 bases and J by 5 bases, 17 bases remained unmatched. The CDR3 loop is CASSPRGGGGSTYGYTF. The CDR3 DNA is TGTGCCAGCAGTCCCCGAGGGGGAGGGGGCAGCACGTATGGCTACACCTTC.